Described below is a single TCR beta chain sequence and its context. Sequencing was performed with immunoSEQ multiplex PCR; in TCRdb, only in-frame clones are kept and a portion is missing. The sample carries 60,000 to 75,000 clones, 92% recorded once. This sample is drawn from a study of T cell changes during pregnancy in multiple sclerosis. The CDR3 contains 15 residues. The V end was cut by 6 bases, the J end by 4 bases, with 16 bases between. CDR1 and CDR2 from the germline V gene are MRHNA and SNTAGT. This sequence was found in a female donor with multiple sclerosis, enrolled in a pregnancy study. The material sequenced was peripheral blood, taken in the second trimester of pregnancy. The chain couples TRBV6-4 to TRBJ2-1, with D tentatively TRBD2 (6 bases). The CDR3 protein is CASSVTGEPYNEQFF. The CDR3 DNA follows: TGTGCCAGCAGCGTCACGGGGGAACCGTACAATGAGCAGTTCTTC.